Presented here are 13 T cell receptor beta chains from one specimen sequenced in a study of blood T cell repertoires in COVID-19. Using immunoSEQ multiplex PCR, the repertoire was profiled, and TCRdb retains in-frame clones only, with some absent. The sample comprises tens of thousands of clones, 70% to 90% of which are singletons, and roughly 4.4% rests with the top ten. Sequencing was performed on peripheral blood. The receptors shown here come from a middle-aged man with active COVID-19.

The rearrangement joins TRBV6-2 or TRBV6-3 to TRBJ2-7; 8 bases line up with TRBD1. The V segment lost 2 bases and the J segment 5 bases; nucleotides outside the gene matches: 5. The germline gives CDR1 MNHEY, CDR2 SVGEGT. This CDR3 comprises 14 residues. The CDR3 loop is CASSYPDRADEQYF. CDR3 DNA sequence: TGTGCCAGCAGTTACCCGGACAGGGCGGACGAGCAGTACTTC.

A few counts support this clone. The J gene is TRBJ1-5, the V gene TRBV4-3, with D perhaps TRBD1 (5 bases). CDR1 is LGHNA, CDR2 YSLEER, per germline. CDR3 length: 15 residues. V was clipped by 3 bases and J by 5 bases, with 14 bases between them. The CDR3 protein is CASSQSQGSYQPQHF. DNA of the CDR3: TGCGCCAGCAGCCAGTCGCAGGGAAGCTATCAGCCCCAGCATTTT.

This clone appeared once. The rearrangement joins TRBV5-4 to TRBJ2-3; maybe TRBD1 (5 bases). This CDR3 spans 13 amino acids. The V end lost 3 bases, the J end lost 5 bases, and 10 bases lay between the germline ends. The germline V gene has CDR1 SGHNT and CDR2 YYREEE (reference sequence). The CDR3 bases are TGTGCCAGCAGCTCTACCGACAGAGATACGCAGTATTTT. It translates to CASSSTDRDTQYF. Full variable domain (outside the CDR3, taken from reference TRBV5-4 and TRBJ2-3): ETGVTQSPTHLIKTRGQQVTLRCSSQSGHNTVSWYQQALGQGPQFIFQYYREEENGRGNFPPRFSGLQFPNYSSELNVNALELDDSALYLCASSSTDRDTQYFGPGTRLTVL.

The chain combines TRBV19 with TRBJ1-2; TRBD1 is a possible D gene (5 bases). Deletions cut 7 bases from V and 0 bases from J, with 15 bases between. The germline gives CDR1 LNHDA, CDR2 SQIVND (reference sequence). The CDR3 is 15 amino acids. The CDR3 DNA follows: TGTGCCAGTACAAGGGGTGACAAGTCTAACTATGGCTACACCTTC. Its protein product is CASTRGDKSNYGYTF.

The chain is built from TRBV10-3 and TRBJ2-2; TRBD2 matches at 11 bases. CDR3 length equals 16 residues. Germline V lookup: CDR1 ENHRY, CDR2 SYGVKD. Trimming at V came to 6 bases and at J to 4 bases, leaving 7 bases not matched to a gene. In nucleotides, the CDR3 is TGTGCCATCAGCGTACTAGCGGGAGCTCCCACCGGGGAGCTGTTTTTT. This gives the protein CAISVLAGAPTGELFF.

This clone was observed a handful of times. V is TRBV19 and J is TRBJ1-5; 9 bases align to TRBD1. This CDR3 has 17 residues. The V segment lost 3 bases and the J segment 5 bases; nucleotides outside the gene matches: 11. CDR1 is LNHDA, CDR2 SQIVND, per germline (reference sequence). CDR3 loop: CASSISRTGVDDQPQHF. CDR3 in DNA: TGTGCCAGTAGTATTTCCCGGACAGGGGTCGATGATCAGCCCCAGCATTTT.

The CDR3 sequence is CASSLEGADLDEQYF. The CDR3 nucleotides are TGTGCCAGCAGTTTGGAGGGGGCAGATTTGGACGAGCAGTACTTC. The V call is TRBV28, the J call TRBJ2-7, with D possibly matching TRBD1 (7 bases). V gave up 3 bases and J gave up 5 bases, with 17 bases separating them. Germline V gene data show CDR1 as MDHEN and CDR2 as SYDVKM. The CDR3 runs 15 residues.

V is TRBV7-2 and J is TRBJ2-6, with D tentatively TRBD2 (7 bases). Germline V CDR1 and CDR2: SGHTA, FQGNSA. This CDR3 region has 17 residues. V was clipped by 2 bases and J by 4 bases, with 15 bases between them. The CDR3 reads CASSLLAVGAGANVLTF. In DNA, the CDR3 is TGTGCCAGCAGCTTACTAGCGGTGGGGGCGGGGGCCAACGTCCTGACTTTC.

This chain links TRBV5-4 with TRBJ2-2, with D tentatively TRBD1 (6 bases). Trimming stripped 4 bases from V and 1 base from J, with 11 bases between. The CDR3 contains 15 residues. CDR1 and CDR2 from the germline V gene are SGHNT and YYREEE (reference sequence). The CDR3 bases are TGTGCCAGCAGCCACAGGGTTTTGAACACCGGGGAGCTGTTTTTT. Its translation is CASSHRVLNTGELFF.

This chain connects TRBV29-1 to TRBJ1-1, with TRBD1 identical over 7 bases. Germline V gene sequence: CDR1 SQVTM, CDR2 ANQGSEA. Trimming at V came to 6 bases and at J to 6 bases, leaving 10 bases not matched to a gene. The CDR3 length is 13 residues. This CDR3 reads CSVRDSDRPEAFF. In DNA, the CDR3 is TGCAGCGTCCGGGACAGCGATCGGCCTGAAGCTTTCTTT.

This chain joins TRBV7-9 and TRBJ2-2; D ambiguous. CDR3 size: 14 residues. Germline V CDR1 and CDR2: SEHNR, FQNEAQ (reference sequence). V was pared by 0 bases and J by 7 bases, with 9 bases between. The CDR3 DNA is TGTGCCAGCAGCTTAGCCAGGTTTGGCGGGGAGCTGTTTTTT. Protein sequence: CASSLARFGGELFF.

The chain links TRBV3-1 (or the pseudogene TRBV3-2) to TRBJ1-3; a weak D match, TRBD1 (6 bases). This CDR3 region has 12 residues. The V end was cut by 4 bases, the J end by 11 bases, with 12 bases between. CDR1 and CDR2 from the germline V gene are LGHDT and YNNKEL (reference sequence). CDR3 sequence: CASSPNREAIYF. DNA for the CDR3: TGTGCCAGCAGCCCGAACAGGGAAGCCATATATTTT.

The chain combines TRBV5-8 with TRBJ1-4; D is possibly TRBD1 (5 bases). The CDR3 extends over 13 amino acids. Germline CDR1 SGHTS, CDR2 YDEGEE. Trimming cost V 0 bases and J 8 bases, with 8 bases left between them. The chain's CDR3 is CASSLEGREKLFF. In DNA form, the CDR3 reads TGTGCCAGCAGCTTGGAGGGGAGGGAAAAACTGTTTTTT.